This T cell receptor beta chain was identified in a study of post-analysis software for immune sequencing data. This clonotype occurred many times. Its antigen remains unknown. Overall study findings and caveats: Higher frequency in patients than in controls was seen for roughly 5 TRBV segments, with TRBV5-6, TRBV5-1 and TRBV20-1 among them.

The TCR beta cDNA libraries carried unique molecular identifiers. In TCRdb, the PCR reads were re-called with MiXCR into one record per CDR3 protein. Of around 200,000 distinct CDR3 sequences in the sample, approximately 28% were seen once. Looked up from germline, CDR1 is DFQATT and CDR2 is SNEGSKA (reference sequence). The trim removed 3 bases at V and 5 bases at J, leaving 5 bases unmatched. The length of the CDR3 is 16 residues. V is TRBV20-1 and J is TRBJ2-1; 15 nucleotides align to TRBD2. The receptor's source is a girl under 18 with multiple sclerosis. The sequencing input was blood. For the CDR3, the DNA is TGCAGTGCTAGTAAGGGACTAGCGGGAGGAGACAATGAGCAGTTCTTC. It encodes CSASKGLAGGDNEQFF.